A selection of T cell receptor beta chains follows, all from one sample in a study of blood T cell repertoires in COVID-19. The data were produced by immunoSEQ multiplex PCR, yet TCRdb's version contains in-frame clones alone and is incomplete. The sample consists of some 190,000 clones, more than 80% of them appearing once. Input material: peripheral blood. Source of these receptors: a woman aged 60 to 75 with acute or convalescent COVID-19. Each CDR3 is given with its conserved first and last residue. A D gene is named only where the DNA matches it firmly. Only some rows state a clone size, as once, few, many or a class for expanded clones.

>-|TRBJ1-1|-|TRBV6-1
CASSEVGLKTEAFF
TGTGCCAGCAGTGAGGTGGGACTAAAGACTGAAGCTTTCTTT
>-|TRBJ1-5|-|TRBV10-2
CASSDGGMSNQPQHF
TGCGCCAGCAGTGATGGGGGGATGAGCAATCAGCCCCAGCATTTT
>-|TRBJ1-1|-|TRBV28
CASSPPVGDISPEAFF
TGTGCCAGCAGTCCCCCCGTGGGGGACATTTCCCCTGAAGCTTTCTTT
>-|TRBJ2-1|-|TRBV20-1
CSASYRNNEQFF
TGCAGTGCTAGTTACAGGAACAATGAGCAGTTCTTC
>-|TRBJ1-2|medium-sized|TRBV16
CASSQRRSYGYTF
TGTGCCAGCAGCCAAAGGAGATCCTATGGCTACACCTTC
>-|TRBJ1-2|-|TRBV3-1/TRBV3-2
CASSNRGIRTYGYTF
TGTGCCAGCAGCAACCGTGGCATCAGAACCTATGGCTACACCTTC
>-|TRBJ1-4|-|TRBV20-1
CSASRGEGGKLFF
TGCAGTGCTAGTCGCGGGGAGGGTGGAAAACTGTTTTTT
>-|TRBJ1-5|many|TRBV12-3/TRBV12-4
CASSGASNQPQHF
TGTGCCAGCAGTGGGGCGAGCAATCAGCCCCAGCATTTT
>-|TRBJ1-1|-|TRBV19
CASFQGNTEAFF
TGTGCCAGTTTTCAGGGGAACACTGAAGCTTTCTTT
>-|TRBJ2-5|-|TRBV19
CASRQGPAHETQYF
TGTGCCAGTAGACAGGGACCCGCCCACGAGACCCAGTACTTC
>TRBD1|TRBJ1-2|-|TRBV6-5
CASRTSGTGAYGYTF
TGTGCCAGCAGAACCTCCGGGACAGGGGCCTATGGCTACACCTTC
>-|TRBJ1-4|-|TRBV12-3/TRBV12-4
CASSSGVGKLFF
TGTGCCAGCAGTTCGGGTGTTGGAAAACTGTTTTTT
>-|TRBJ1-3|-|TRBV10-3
CAISGRGAGNTIYF
TGTGCCATCAGTGGAAGGGGTGCTGGAAACACCATATATTTT
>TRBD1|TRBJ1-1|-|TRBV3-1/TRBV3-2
CATGTGLTTEAFF
TGTGCCACGGGGACAGGGCTAACCACTGAAGCTTTCTTT
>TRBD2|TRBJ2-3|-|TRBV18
CASSPLGLAATDTQYF
TGTGCCAGCTCACCACTAGGACTAGCGGCCACAGATACGCAGTATTTT
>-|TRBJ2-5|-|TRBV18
CASSPSRQKSTQETQYF
TGTGCCAGCTCACCAAGCAGGCAGAAATCCACTCAAGAGACCCAGTACTTC
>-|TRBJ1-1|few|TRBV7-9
CASSLGGVQNTEAFF
TGTGCCAGCAGCTTAGGGGGGGTACAGAACACTGAAGCTTTCTTT
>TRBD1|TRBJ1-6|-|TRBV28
CASRRPGQGVSSPLHF
TGTGCCAGCAGACGGCCGGGACAGGGGGTTTCGTCACCCCTCCACTTT
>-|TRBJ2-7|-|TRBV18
CASSPPILSGLSYEQYF
TGTGCCAGCTCACCACCAATTTTGAGCGGACTCTCCTACGAGCAGTACTTC
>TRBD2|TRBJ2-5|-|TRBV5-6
CASSLYISWGGRAQETQYF
TGTGCCAGCAGCTTGTATATTTCATGGGGCGGGAGGGCCCAAGAGACCCAGTACTTC
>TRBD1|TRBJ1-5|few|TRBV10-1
CAGRTGGQPQHF
TGCGCCGGAAGGACAGGGGGCCAGCCCCAGCATTTT
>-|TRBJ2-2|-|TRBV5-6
CASSLAAGELFF
TGTGCCAGCAGCTTGGCGGCCGGGGAGCTGTTTTTT
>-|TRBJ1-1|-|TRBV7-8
CASSLQGRFSFAFF
TGTGCCAGCAGCCTCCAAGGGAGATTCTCCTTTGCTTTCTTT
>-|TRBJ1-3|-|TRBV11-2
CASSVAGSIYF
TGTGCCAGCAGCGTAGCAGGCAGCATATATTTT
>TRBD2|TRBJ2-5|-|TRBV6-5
CASSYSGGRNQYF
TGTGCCAGCAGTTACTCAGGCGGGAGAAACCAGTACTTC
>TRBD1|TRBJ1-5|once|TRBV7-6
CASSLFDRDSHLSNQPQHF
TGTGCCAGCAGCTTATTCGATCGGGACAGCCATCTCAGCAATCAGCCCCAGCATTTT
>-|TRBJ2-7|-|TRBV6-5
CASSPGFSSYEQYF
TGTGCCAGCAGCCCAGGTTTCAGCTCCTACGAGCAGTACTTC
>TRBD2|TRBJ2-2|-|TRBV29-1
CSVEGHSGSRDGELFF
TGCAGCGTTGAAGGACACAGCGGGAGCAGGGACGGGGAGCTGTTTTTT
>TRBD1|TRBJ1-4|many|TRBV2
CASRDRVGSEKLFF
TGTGCCAGCAGAGACAGGGTCGGGAGTGAAAAACTGTTTTTT
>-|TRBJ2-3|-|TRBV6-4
CASSDSPAATDTQYF
TGTGCCAGCAGTGACTCTCCAGCGGCCACAGATACGCAGTATTTT
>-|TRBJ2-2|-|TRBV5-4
CASSLGGRDGELFF
TGTGCCAGCAGCTTGGGGGGGCGCGACGGGGAGCTGTTTTTT
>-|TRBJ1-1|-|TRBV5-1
CASRSTPAGMNTEAFF
TGCGCCAGCAGGTCGACCCCTGCAGGCATGAACACTGAAGCTTTCTTT
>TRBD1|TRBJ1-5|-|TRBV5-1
CASSPTGRGLGQPQHF
TGCGCCAGCAGCCCTACCGGCAGGGGGCTAGGTCAGCCCCAGCATTTT
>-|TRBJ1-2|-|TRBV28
CASSLRGNYGYTF
TGTGCCAGCAGTTTGAGGGGGAACTATGGCTACACCTTC
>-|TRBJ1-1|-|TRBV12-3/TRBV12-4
CASSLISSTEAFF
TGTGCCAGCAGTTTAATTTCCTCCACTGAAGCTTTCTTT
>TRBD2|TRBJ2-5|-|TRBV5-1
CASSLGGSTQETQYF
TGCGCCAGCAGCTTGGGCGGGAGCACCCAAGAGACCCAGTACTTC